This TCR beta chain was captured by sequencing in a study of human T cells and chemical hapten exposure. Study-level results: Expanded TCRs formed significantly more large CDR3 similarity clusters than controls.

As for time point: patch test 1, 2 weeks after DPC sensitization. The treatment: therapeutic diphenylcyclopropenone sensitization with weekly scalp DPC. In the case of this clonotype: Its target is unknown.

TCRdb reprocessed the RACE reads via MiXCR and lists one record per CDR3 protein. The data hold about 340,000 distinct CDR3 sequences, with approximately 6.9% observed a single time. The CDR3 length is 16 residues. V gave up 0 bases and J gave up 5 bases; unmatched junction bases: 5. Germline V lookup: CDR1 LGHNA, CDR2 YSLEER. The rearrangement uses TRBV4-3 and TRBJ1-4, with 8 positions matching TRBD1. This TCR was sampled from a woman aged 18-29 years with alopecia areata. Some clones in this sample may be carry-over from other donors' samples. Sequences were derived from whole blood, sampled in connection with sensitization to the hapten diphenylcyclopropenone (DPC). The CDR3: CASSQDYGQGNEKLFF. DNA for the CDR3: TGCGCCAGCAGCCAAGATTACGGACAGGGAAATGAAAAACTGTTTTTT.